These 23 T cell receptor beta chains were sequenced from one sample in a study of T cells expressing NK-cell markers. TCRdb re-called the 5' RACE reads and shows each CDR3 protein once, DNA omitted. The sample holds about 260,000 distinct CDR3 sequences. Material: blood T cells: a sorted CD56 or NKG2C T cell subset, CD4+ or CD8+ T cells, or bulk PBMC T cells (not recorded which). All receptors come from a woman between 18 and 70 years old in good health.

The rearrangement joins TRBV29-1 to TRBJ2-6. Germline V gene data show CDR1 as SQVTM and CDR2 as ANQGSEA. This CDR3 has 14 amino acids. This CDR3 reads CSVASSSGANVLTF.

The J gene is TRBJ2-1, the V gene TRBV2; TCRdb selects TRBD2, and the lack of DNA leaves this call unchecked. CDR3 length: 15 residues. Germline CDR1 is SNHLY and CDR2 is FYNNEI. The CDR3 loop reads CASSEMLGLANEQFF.

The rearrangement joins TRBV30 to TRBJ1-1; TCRdb's D call of TRBD1 is untestable without DNA. The CDR3 covers 16 residues. Germline CDR1 and CDR2: GTSNPN and SVGIG (reference sequence). CDR3 loop: CAWEDRRTSMNTEAFF.

The gene calls are TRBV12-3 or TRBV12-4 and TRBJ2-3; the D call of TRBD1 rests on TCRdb alone, since no DNA is present to check it. The CDR3 spans 14 residues. This CDR3 reads CASSLSQGTDTQYF.

The chain links TRBV5-6 to TRBJ2-6; TCRdb's assignment of TRBD1 cannot be checked, as there is no DNA. The CDR3 has 17 amino acids. Germline V lookup: CDR1 SGHDT, CDR2 YYEEEE. CDR3: CASSGDRIHSGANVLTF.

The V and J genes are TRBV7-8 and TRBJ1-2; the TCRdb D gene call, TRBD1, has no DNA to confirm it. CDR3 length: 15 residues. Per the germline V gene, CDR1 is SGHVS and CDR2 is FQNEAQ. The CDR3 here is CASRPSRDSLSGYTF.

The chain joins TRBV28 to TRBJ2-5; TCRdb names TRBD1, which stays unverified in the absence of DNA. CDR1 is MDHEN and CDR2 is SYDVKM in the germline V gene. This CDR3 has 14 residues. This CDR3 is CASTSGTGTETQYF.

The genes are TRBV10-3 and TRBJ2-7; without DNA, the TCRdb call of TRBD2 cannot be checked. Germline loops: CDR1 ENHRY, CDR2 SYGVKD. The CDR3 runs to 17 residues. Here the CDR3 reads CAISESIGTSGAYEQYF.

The chain employs TRBV7-3 and TRBJ1-1; TCRdb returns TRBD1, unconfirmable since there is no DNA. The CDR3 has 15 amino acids. Per the germline V gene, CDR1 is SGHTA and CDR2 is FQGTGA. CDR3 loop: CASSLLGTPNTEAFF.

The genes are TRBV7-6 and TRBJ2-1; there is no DNA to check the TCRdb D call of TRBD2. CDR1 is SGHVS, CDR2 FNYEAQ, per germline. The CDR3 consists of 14 residues. The CDR3 loop reads CASSPRLAVNEQFF.

The chain couples TRBV2 to TRBJ1-1; as DNA is missing, the TRBD1 call by TCRdb cannot be tested. The CDR3 length is 14 residues. CDR1 and CDR2 (germline): SNHLY, FYNNEI. The CDR3 spells CASNVQGANTEAFF. Full variable domain (outside the CDR3, taken from reference TRBV2 and TRBJ1-1): EPEVTQTPSHQVTQMGQEVILRCVPISNHLYFYWYRQILGQKVEFLVSFYNNEISEKSEIFDDQFSVERPDGSNFTLKIRSTKLEDSAMYFCASNVQGANTEAFFGQGTRLTVV.

V and J are TRBV7-2 and TRBJ2-3; TCRdb lists TRBD1, though no DNA is available to test this call. This CDR3 spans 14 amino acids. Germline assignment: CDR1 SGHTA and CDR2 FQGNSA. CDR3 sequence reads: CASSLGTTTDTQYF. The entire variable domain, with the rest obtained from reference TRBV7-2 and TRBJ2-3, is as follows: GAGVSQSPSNKVTEKGKDVELRCDPISGHTALYWYRQSLGQGLEFLIYFQGNSAPDKSGLPSDRFSAERTGGSVSTLTIQRTQQEDSAVYLCASSLGTTTDTQYFGPGTRLTVL.

The V gene is TRBV15, the J gene TRBJ2-5; TCRdb returns TRBD1, unconfirmable since there is no DNA. Per germline, CDR1 LNHNV and CDR2 YYDKDF (reference sequence). The CDR3 sequence is 14 residues long. The CDR3: CATSRDAPKGAQYF. Filled out from reference TRBV15 and TRBJ2-5, the complete variable domain reads DAMVIQNPRYQVTQFGKPVTLSCSQTLNHNVMYWYQQKSSQAPKLLFHYYDKDFNNEADTPDNFQSRRPNTSFCFLDIRSPGLGDTAMYLCATSRDAPKGAQYFGPGTRLLVL.

The CDR3 region is CASSSGGAADTQYF. V and J are TRBV7-7 and TRBJ2-3; with no DNA, the TCRdb D assignment of TRBD2 cannot be verified. This CDR3 spans 14 amino acids. Per the germline V gene, CDR1 is SSHAT and CDR2 is FNYEAQ (reference sequence).

The chain recombines TRBV12-3 or TRBV12-4 with TRBJ2-7; the TCRdb call, TRBD2, lacks DNA for checking. The CDR3 extends over 15 amino acids. CDR3 sequence reads: CASSLRSGGVYEQYF.

The genes are TRBV5-1 and TRBJ1-6. CDR1 and CDR2 from the germline V gene are SGHRS and YFSETQ. CDR3 length: 15 residues. The CDR3 loop reads CASSLTLSTNSPLHF.

This sequence joins TRBV7-2 and TRBJ2-5. The CDR3 extends over 15 amino acids. CDR1 is SGHTA, CDR2 FQGNSA, per germline. The CDR3 reads CASSHSDWGGETQYF. The full variable domain, rest sourced from reference TRBV7-2 and TRBJ2-5, is GAGVSQSPSNKVTEKGKDVELRCDPISGHTALYWYRQSLGQGLEFLIYFQGNSAPDKSGLPSDRFSAERTGGSVSTLTIQRTQQEDSAVYLCASSHSDWGGETQYFGPGTRLLVL.

The chain combines TRBV9 with TRBJ2-3; with no DNA, the TCRdb D assignment of TRBD2 cannot be verified. Germline CDR1 is SGDLS and CDR2 is YYNGEE. The CDR3 is 16 amino acids. The CDR3 region is CASSVFSGTTSDTQYF. Full variable domain (rest looked up from reference TRBV9 and TRBJ2-3): DSGVTQTPKHLITATGQRVTLRCSPRSGDLSVYWYQQSLDQGLQFLIQYYNGEERAKGNILERFSAQQFPDLHSELNLSSLELGDSALYFCASSVFSGTTSDTQYFGPGTRLTVL.

This chain links TRBV5-1 with TRBJ2-5; lacking DNA, the TRBD1 call made by TCRdb goes unchecked. The germline CDR1 and CDR2 sequences are SGHRS and YFSETQ. The CDR3 consists of 16 residues. CDR3 amino acids: CASSLRGVGAQETQYF.

CDR3 amino acids: CASNRGAYGYTF. The chain recombines TRBV5-6 with TRBJ1-2; TCRdb's D call of TRBD1 is untestable without DNA. This CDR3 region has 12 residues. From germline, CDR1 is SGHDT and CDR2 YYEEEE.

The V and J genes are TRBV10-1 and TRBJ1-2; there is no DNA to check the TCRdb D call of TRBD1. The CDR3 covers 14 residues. Germline V CDR1 and CDR2: WNHNN, SYGVQD (reference sequence). This chain's CDR3 is CASSDGTTNYGYTF.

The rearrangement joins TRBV7-2 to TRBJ1-5. The CDR3 is made up of 14 amino acids. Looked up from germline, CDR1 is SGHTA and CDR2 is FQGNSA. The CDR3 spells CASSITGPNQPQHF.

The chain couples TRBV20-1 to TRBJ1-1; TCRdb returns TRBD1, unconfirmable since there is no DNA. This CDR3 has 12 residues. CDR1 and CDR2 (germline): DFQATT, SNEGSKA (reference sequence). This CDR3 reads CSPRTGETEAFF.